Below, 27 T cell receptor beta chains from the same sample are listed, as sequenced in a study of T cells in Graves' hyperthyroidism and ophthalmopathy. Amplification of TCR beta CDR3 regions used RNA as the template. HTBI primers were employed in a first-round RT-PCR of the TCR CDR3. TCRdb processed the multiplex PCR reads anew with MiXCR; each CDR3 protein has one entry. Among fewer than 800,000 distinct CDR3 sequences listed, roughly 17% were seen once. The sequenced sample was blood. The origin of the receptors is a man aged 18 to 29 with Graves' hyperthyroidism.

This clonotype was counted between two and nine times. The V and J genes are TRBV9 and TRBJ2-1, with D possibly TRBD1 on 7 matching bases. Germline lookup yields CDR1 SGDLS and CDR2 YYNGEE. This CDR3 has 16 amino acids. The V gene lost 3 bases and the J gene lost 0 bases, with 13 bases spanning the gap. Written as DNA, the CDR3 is TGTGCCAGCAGCGCGCGGGGACAGAGCTCCTACAATGAGCAGTTCTTC. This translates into CASSARGQSSYNEQFF.

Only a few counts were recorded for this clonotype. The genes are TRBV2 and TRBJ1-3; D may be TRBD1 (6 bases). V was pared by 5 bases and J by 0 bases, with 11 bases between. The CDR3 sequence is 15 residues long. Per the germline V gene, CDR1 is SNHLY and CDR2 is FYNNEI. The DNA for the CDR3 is TGTGCCAGCAGTCGCGGGACAAGCTCTGGAAACACCATATATTTT. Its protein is CASSRGTSSGNTIYF.

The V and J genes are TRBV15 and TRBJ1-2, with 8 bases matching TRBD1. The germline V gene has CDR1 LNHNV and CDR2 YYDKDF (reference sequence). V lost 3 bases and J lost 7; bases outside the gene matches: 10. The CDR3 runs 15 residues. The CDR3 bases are TGTGCCACCAGCAGGGCTATTACAGGGGGTGGTGGCTACACCTTC. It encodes CATSRAITGGGGYTF.

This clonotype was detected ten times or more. CDR3 amino acids: CASSYGQANSYEQYF. The DNA for the CDR3 is TGTGCCAGCAGTTACGGGCAGGCCAACTCCTACGAGCAGTACTTC. The rearrangement uses TRBV7-8 and TRBJ2-7; D is undetermined. The CDR3 loop spans 15 amino acids. The germline V and J ends were trimmed by 6 bases and 0 bases, with 15 bases remaining between them. CDR1 and CDR2 (germline): SGHVS, FQNEAQ.

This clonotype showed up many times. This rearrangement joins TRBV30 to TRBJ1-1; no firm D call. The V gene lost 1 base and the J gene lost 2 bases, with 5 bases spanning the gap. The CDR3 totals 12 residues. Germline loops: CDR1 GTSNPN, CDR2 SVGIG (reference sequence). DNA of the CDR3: TGTGCCTGGAGTGGCCCAAACACTGAAGCTTTCTTT. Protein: CAWSGPNTEAFF.

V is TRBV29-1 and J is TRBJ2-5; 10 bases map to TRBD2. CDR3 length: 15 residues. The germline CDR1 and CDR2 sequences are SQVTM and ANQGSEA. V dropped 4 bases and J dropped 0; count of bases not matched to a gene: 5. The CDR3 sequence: CSVVSGRGYQETQYF. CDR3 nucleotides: TGCAGCGTTGTAAGCGGGAGGGGGTACCAAGAGACCCAGTACTTC. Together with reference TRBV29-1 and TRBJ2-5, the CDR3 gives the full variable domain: SAVISQKPSRDICQRGTSLTIQCQVDSQVTMMFWYRQQPGQSLTLIATANQGSEATYESGFVIDKFPISRPNLTFSTLTVSNMSPEDSSIYLCSVVSGRGYQETQYFGPGTRLLVL.

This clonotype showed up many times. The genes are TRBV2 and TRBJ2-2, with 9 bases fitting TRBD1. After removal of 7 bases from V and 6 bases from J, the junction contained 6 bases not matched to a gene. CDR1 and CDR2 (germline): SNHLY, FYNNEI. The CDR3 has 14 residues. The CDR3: CASTKDRGSGELFF. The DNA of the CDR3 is TGTGCCAGCACCAAGGACAGGGGCTCCGGGGAGCTGTTTTTT.

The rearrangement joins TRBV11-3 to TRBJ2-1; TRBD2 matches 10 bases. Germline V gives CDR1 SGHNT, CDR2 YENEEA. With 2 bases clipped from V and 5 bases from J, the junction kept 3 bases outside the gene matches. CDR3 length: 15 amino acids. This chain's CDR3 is CASSLPGLANNEQFF. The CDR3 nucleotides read TGTGCCAGCAGCTTACCGGGACTAGCGAACAATGAGCAGTTCTTC.

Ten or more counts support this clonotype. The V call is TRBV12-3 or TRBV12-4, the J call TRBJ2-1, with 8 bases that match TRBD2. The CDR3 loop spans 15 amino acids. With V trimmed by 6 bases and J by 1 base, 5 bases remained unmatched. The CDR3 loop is CASSPTSASYNEQFF. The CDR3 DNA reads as TGTGCCAGCAGCCCGACTAGCGCATCCTACAATGAGCAGTTCTTC.

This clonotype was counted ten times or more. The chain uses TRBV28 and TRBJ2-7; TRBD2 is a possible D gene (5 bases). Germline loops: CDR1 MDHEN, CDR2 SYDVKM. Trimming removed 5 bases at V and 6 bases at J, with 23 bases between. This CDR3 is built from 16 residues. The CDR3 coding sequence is TGTGCCAGCAGTCAACTGAGGGCGAGCCTCGTTCTCGAGCAGTACTTC. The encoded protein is CASSQLRASLVLEQYF.

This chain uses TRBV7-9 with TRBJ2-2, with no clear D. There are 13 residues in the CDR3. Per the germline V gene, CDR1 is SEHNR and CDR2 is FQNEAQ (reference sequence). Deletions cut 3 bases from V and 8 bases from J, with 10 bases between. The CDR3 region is CASSLILGGELFF. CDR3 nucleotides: TGTGCCAGCAGCTTGATATTGGGAGGGGAGCTGTTTTTT.

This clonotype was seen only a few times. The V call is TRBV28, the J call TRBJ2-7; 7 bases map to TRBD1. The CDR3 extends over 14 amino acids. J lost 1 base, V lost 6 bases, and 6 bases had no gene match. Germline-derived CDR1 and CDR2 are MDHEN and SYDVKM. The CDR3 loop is CASRPYRGSYEQYF. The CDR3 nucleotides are TGTGCCAGCAGACCCTACAGGGGATCCTACGAGCAGTACTTC.

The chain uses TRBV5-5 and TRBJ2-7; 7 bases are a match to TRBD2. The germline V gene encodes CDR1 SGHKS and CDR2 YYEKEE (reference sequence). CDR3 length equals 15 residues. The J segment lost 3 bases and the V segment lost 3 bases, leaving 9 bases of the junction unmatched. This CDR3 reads CASSSSGTNSYEQYF. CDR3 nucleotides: TGTGCCAGCAGCTCTTCCGGGACTAATAGCTACGAGCAGTACTTC.

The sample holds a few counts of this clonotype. DNA of the CDR3: TGCAGTGCTAGAGGCCAGGGCGCCCAACGTGGGGAGCTGTTTTTT. Amino acid sequence: CSARGQGAQRGELFF. The V and J genes are TRBV20-1 and TRBJ2-2; D may be TRBD1 (5 bases). V was trimmed by 1 base and J by 8 bases, leaving 17 bases between them. Germline loops: CDR1 DFQATT, CDR2 SNEGSKA (reference sequence). This CDR3 comprises 15 residues.

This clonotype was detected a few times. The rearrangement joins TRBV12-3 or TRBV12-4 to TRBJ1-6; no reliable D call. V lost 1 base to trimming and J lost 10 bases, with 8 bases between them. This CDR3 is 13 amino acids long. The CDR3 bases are TGTGCCAGCAGTTTAGAGCTAGTCTCACCCCTCCACTTT. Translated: CASSLELVSPLHF.

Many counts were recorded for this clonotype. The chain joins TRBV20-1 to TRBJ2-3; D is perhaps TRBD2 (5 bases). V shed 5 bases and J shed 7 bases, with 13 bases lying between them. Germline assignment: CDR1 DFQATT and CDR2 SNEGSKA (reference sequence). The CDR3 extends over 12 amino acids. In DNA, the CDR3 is TGCAGTGCTCGTCCCCAGGACTATACGCAGTATTTT. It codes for CSARPQDYTQYF.

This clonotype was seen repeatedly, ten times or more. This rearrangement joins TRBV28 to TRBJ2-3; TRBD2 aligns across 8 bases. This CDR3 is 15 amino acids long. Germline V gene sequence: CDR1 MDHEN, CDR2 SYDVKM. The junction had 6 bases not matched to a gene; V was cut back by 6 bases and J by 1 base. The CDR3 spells CASSLSGMGTDTQYF. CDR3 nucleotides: TGTGCCAGCAGCCTTAGCGGGATGGGCACAGATACGCAGTATTTT. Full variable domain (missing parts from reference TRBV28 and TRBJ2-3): DVKVTQSSRYLVKRTGEKVFLECVQDMDHENMFWYRQDPGLGLRLIYFSYDVKMKEKGDIPEGYSVSREKKERFSLILESASTNQTSMYLCASSLSGMGTDTQYFGPGTRLTVL.

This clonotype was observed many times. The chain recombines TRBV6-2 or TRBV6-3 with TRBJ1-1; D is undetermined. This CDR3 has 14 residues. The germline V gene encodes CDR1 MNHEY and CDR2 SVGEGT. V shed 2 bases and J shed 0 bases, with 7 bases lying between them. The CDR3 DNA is TGTGCCAGCAGTTACGGCAGCATGAACACTGAAGCTTTCTTT. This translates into CASSYGSMNTEAFF.

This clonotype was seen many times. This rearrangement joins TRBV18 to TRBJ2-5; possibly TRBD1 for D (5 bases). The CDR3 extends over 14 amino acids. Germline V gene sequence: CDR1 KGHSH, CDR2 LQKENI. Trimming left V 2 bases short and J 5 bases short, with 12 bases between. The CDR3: CASSPIDRTETQYF. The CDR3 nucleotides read TGTGCCAGCTCACCAATCGACAGAACGGAGACCCAGTACTTC.

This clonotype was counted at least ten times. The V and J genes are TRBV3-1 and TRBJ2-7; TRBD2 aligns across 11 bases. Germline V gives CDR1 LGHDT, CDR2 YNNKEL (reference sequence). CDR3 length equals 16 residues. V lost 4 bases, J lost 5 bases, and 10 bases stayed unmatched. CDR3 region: CASSPFGASGRNEQYF. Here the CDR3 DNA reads TGTGCCAGCAGCCCGTTCGGGGCTAGCGGGAGGAACGAGCAGTACTTC.

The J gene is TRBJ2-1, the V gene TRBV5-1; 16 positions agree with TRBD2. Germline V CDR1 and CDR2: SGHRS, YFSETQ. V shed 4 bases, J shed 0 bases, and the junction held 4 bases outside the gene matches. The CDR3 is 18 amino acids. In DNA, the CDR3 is TGCGCCAGCAGCCCGGGACTAGCGGGAGGGCGCTCCTACAATGAGCAGTTCTTC. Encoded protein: CASSPGLAGGRSYNEQFF.

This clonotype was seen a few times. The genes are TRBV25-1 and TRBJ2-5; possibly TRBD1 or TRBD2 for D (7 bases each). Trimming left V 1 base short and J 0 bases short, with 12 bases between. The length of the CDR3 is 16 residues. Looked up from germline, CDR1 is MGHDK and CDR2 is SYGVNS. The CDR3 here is CASSEFRGGYQETQYF. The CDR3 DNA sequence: TGTGCCAGCAGTGAATTCAGGGGGGGGTACCAAGAGACCCAGTACTTC.

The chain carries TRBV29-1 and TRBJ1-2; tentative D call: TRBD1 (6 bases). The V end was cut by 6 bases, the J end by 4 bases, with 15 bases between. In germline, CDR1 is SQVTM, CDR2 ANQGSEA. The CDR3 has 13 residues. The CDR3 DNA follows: TGCAGCGTCCAATACAGGGATAGCTATGGCTACACCTTC. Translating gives CSVQYRDSYGYTF.

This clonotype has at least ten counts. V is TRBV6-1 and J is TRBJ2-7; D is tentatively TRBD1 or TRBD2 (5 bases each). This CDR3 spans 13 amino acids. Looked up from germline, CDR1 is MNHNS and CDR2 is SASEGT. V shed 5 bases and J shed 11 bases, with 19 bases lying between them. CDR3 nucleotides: TGTGCCAGCAGTTCCTTAATCGGCCAGGGAGAGTACTTC. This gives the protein CASSSLIGQGEYF.

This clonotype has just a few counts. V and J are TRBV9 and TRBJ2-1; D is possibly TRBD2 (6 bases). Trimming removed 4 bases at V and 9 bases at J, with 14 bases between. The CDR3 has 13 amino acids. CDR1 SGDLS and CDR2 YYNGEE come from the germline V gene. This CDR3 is CASSSGLLGEQFF. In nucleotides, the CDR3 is TGTGCCAGCAGCTCGGGACTCCTCGGTGAGCAGTTCTTC.

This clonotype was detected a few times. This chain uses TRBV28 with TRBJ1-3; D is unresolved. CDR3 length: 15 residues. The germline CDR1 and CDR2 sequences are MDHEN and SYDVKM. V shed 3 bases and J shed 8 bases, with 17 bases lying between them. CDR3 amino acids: CASSLPRAPVDTIYF. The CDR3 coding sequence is TGTGCCAGCAGTTTGCCGAGAGCACCGGTCGACACCATATATTTT.

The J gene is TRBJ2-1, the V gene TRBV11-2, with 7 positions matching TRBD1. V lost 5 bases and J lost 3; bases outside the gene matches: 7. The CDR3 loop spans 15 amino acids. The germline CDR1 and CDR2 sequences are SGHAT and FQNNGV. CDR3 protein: CASSRRQGGYNEQFF. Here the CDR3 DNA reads TGTGCCAGCAGCCGTAGACAGGGCGGCTACAATGAGCAGTTCTTC.